The 20 T cell receptor beta chains given below trace back to one sample, sequenced in a study of control samples from healthy donors and cancer patients. Here immunoSEQ multiplex PCR was the method, and the copy in TCRdb shows in-frame clones only, minus some. The sample records some 95,000 clones, 80% to 95% being singletons. Sequencing used blood. All receptors derive from a human donor in good health. The donor label of this sample is uncertain.

V is TRBV6-6 and J is TRBJ1-6, with 7 bases that match TRBD1. The ends lost 5 bases at V and 2 bases at J; junction bases unmatched: 9. This CDR3 has 17 residues. The germline V gene encodes CDR1 MNHNY and CDR2 SVGAGI (reference sequence). In nucleotides, the CDR3 is TGTGCCAGCAGTCAAAGCTTGGACAGGACCTATAATTCACCCCTCCACTTT. This codes for CASSQSLDRTYNSPLHF.

V is TRBV24-1 and J is TRBJ2-2; the D is unclear. Between the trimmed V and J ends, which lost 2 bases and 6 bases, there was a span of 6 bases. Germline CDR1 KGHDR, CDR2 SFDVKD. The CDR3 has 13 residues. This chain's CDR3 is CATSDWTPGELFF. The CDR3 DNA follows: TGTGCCACCAGTGATTGGACGCCCGGGGAGCTGTTTTTT.

The V gene is TRBV24-1, the J gene TRBJ2-3; 8 positions match TRBD1. Germline CDR1 KGHDR, CDR2 SFDVKD. V gave up 4 bases and J gave up 4 bases; unmatched junction bases: 9. The CDR3 extends over 16 amino acids. This CDR3 reads CATSDPIGQGPDTQYF. Written as DNA, the CDR3 is TGTGCCACCAGTGACCCAATCGGACAGGGACCAGATACGCAGTATTTT.

This clone showed up just once. The chain has TRBV5-1 and TRBJ2-5, with D unclear. The CDR3 consists of 13 residues. CDR1 SGHRS and CDR2 YFSETQ come from the germline V gene. V lost 5 bases and J lost 2, with 10 bases in between. The DNA of the CDR3 is TGCGCCAGCAGGTCACCGGATCAAGAGACCCAGTACTTC. Protein: CASRSPDQETQYF.

The J gene is TRBJ1-3, the V gene TRBV3-1 (or the pseudogene TRBV3-2); D call uncertain. V lost 6 bases, J lost 2 bases, and 17 bases lay in between. Germline V lookup: CDR1 LGHDT, CDR2 YNNKEL (reference sequence). The length of the CDR3 is 16 residues. The CDR3 loop is CASSQPPEGPGNTIYF. The CDR3 region has the DNA TGTGCCAGCAGTCAGCCTCCCGAAGGGCCTGGAAACACCATATATTTT.

The chain uses TRBV6-4 and TRBJ2-1; TRBD1 aligns across 7 bases. In germline, CDR1 is MRHNA, CDR2 SNTAGT. The CDR3 length is 17 residues. The trim removed 3 bases at V and 9 bases at J, leaving 17 bases unmatched. CDR3 residues: CASSEGAGGAAAGEQFF. DNA of the CDR3: TGTGCCAGCAGTGAAGGGGCAGGGGGAGCCGCCGCGGGTGAGCAGTTCTTC.

This chain links TRBV3-1 (or the pseudogene TRBV3-2) with TRBJ1-1; D is undetermined. Per germline, CDR1 LGHDT and CDR2 YNNKEL (reference sequence). The CDR3 is made up of 14 amino acids. V lost 1 base and J lost 4, with 10 bases in between. CDR3 bases: TGTGCCAGCAGCCAAGTCTCCGGCGGCACTGAAGCTTTCTTT. This encodes CASSQVSGGTEAFF.

The sample holds one count of this clone. V gene TRBV18 combines with J gene TRBJ1-1; D unresolved. The V and J ends lost 2 bases and 4 bases respectively, with 8 bases between them. This CDR3 has 13 residues. CDR1 and CDR2 (germline): KGHSH, LQKENI. The CDR3 loop reads CASSPIYGTEAFF. The CDR3 nucleotides read TGTGCCAGCTCACCAATTTATGGCACTGAAGCTTTCTTT.

The chain carries TRBV6-2 or TRBV6-3 and TRBJ2-7; the D gene is possibly TRBD2 (6 bases). The CDR3 sequence is 15 residues long. Germline V lookup: CDR1 MNHEY, CDR2 SVGEGT. V lost 0 bases to trimming and J lost 6 bases, with 15 bases between them. CDR3 region: CASSYSRGGLPEQYV. The CDR3 region has the DNA TGTGCCAGCAGTTACTCGAGAGGAGGACTACCCGAGCAGTACGTC.

Only one count was recorded for this clone. The chain combines TRBV6-1 with TRBJ1-6; D is unresolved. V dropped 10 bases and J dropped 0 bases, with 13 bases sitting between them. There are 15 residues in the CDR3. Germline V gene lookup returns CDR1 MNHNS and CDR2 SASEGT. CDR3 region: CATLGLSSYNSPLHF. In DNA, the CDR3 is TGTGCCACCCTGGGATTGAGCTCCTATAATTCACCCCTCCACTTT.

This chain joins TRBV7-2 and TRBJ2-6; D gene unclear. Germline V gene lookup returns CDR1 SGHTA and CDR2 FQGNSA. V was cut by 5 bases and J by 1 base, with 9 bases left in between. The CDR3 runs 15 residues. CDR3 sequence (DNA): TGTGCCAGCAGCCAACGTACGTCTGGGGCCAACGTCCTGACTTTC. This encodes CASSQRTSGANVLTF.

J is TRBJ1-5 and V is TRBV3-1 (or the pseudogene TRBV3-2); weak D call: TRBD1 (6 bases). The CDR3 spans 13 residues. The V end was cut by 1 base, the J end by 7 bases, with 8 bases between. CDR1 and CDR2 (germline): LGHDT, YNNKEL (reference sequence). The CDR3 loop is CASSQAGAQPQHF. The CDR3 DNA reads as TGTGCCAGCAGCCAAGCAGGGGCCCAGCCCCAGCATTTT.

The V call is TRBV9, the J call TRBJ2-5; no clear D. This CDR3 is built from 14 residues. V dropped 7 bases and J dropped 2 bases, with 15 bases sitting between them. Germline V gives CDR1 SGDLS, CDR2 YYNGEE. DNA of the CDR3: TGTGCCAGCGAGTCGGCTCTCTTGCAAGAGACCCAGTACTTC. Encoded protein: CASESALLQETQYF.

The rearrangement joins TRBV6-2 or TRBV6-3 to TRBJ2-7, with a possible D match to TRBD1 (5 bases). The length of the CDR3 is 14 residues. CDR1 is MNHEY and CDR2 is SVGEGT in the germline V gene. Trimming took off 4 bases at V and 3 bases at J, with 13 bases between the two ends. CDR3 nucleotide sequence: TGTGCCAGCAGTTCGCCAGACAGAATCTACGAGCAGTACGTC. This gives the protein CASSSPDRIYEQYV.

The V gene is TRBV12-3 or TRBV12-4, the J gene TRBJ2-5; a possible D gene is TRBD1 (6 bases). The V and J ends lost 5 bases and 3 bases respectively, with 10 bases between them. The CDR3 totals 13 residues. CDR3 region: CASSPWTEETQYF. CDR3 nucleotide sequence: TGTGCCAGCAGTCCTTGGACAGAAGAGACCCAGTACTTC.

The V gene is TRBV19, the J gene TRBJ2-5, with 7 nucleotides matching TRBD2. J gave up 0 bases and V 3 bases, and 7 bases lay outside the gene matches. The CDR3 covers 16 residues. Germline assignment: CDR1 LNHDA and CDR2 SQIVND (reference sequence). CDR3: CASSISASGYQETQYF. In DNA form, the CDR3 reads TGTGCCAGTAGTATCTCGGCTAGCGGTTACCAAGAGACCCAGTACTTC.

The chain couples TRBV6-2 or TRBV6-3 to TRBJ2-2, with TRBD1 as a possible D gene (6 bases). Per the germline V gene, CDR1 is MNHEY and CDR2 is SVGEGT. This CDR3 is 18 amino acids long. V was clipped by 6 bases and J by 7 bases, with 27 bases between them. The DNA of the CDR3 is TGTGCCAGCAGCCACCCCCCTATGGGGGCAGGGCGTCTCGGGGAGCTGTTTTTT. Residues: CASSHPPMGAGRLGELFF.

This chain connects TRBV4-1 to TRBJ2-2; D perhaps matches TRBD2 (6 bases). This CDR3 has 18 amino acids. Deletions cut 4 bases from V and 4 bases from J, with 22 bases between. Germline CDR1 MGHRA, CDR2 YSYEKL. The CDR3 bases are TGCGCCAGCAGCCCACTCGGGCCGGAGGAGGGAGGCACCGGGGAGCTGTTTTTT. Its translation: CASSPLGPEEGGTGELFF.

Here the CDR3 reads CASSRLAGVGADTQYF. The CDR3 DNA is TGTGCCAGCAGTCGACTAGCGGGGGTTGGCGCAGATACGCAGTATTTT. The chain recombines TRBV2 with TRBJ2-3; TRBD2 matches at 12 bases. The germline CDR1 and CDR2 sequences are SNHLY and FYNNEI. CDR3 size: 16 residues. After removal of 5 bases from V and 4 bases from J, the junction contained 7 bases not matched to a gene.

CDR3 sequence (DNA): TGTGCCAGTAGTCCCCCGGGAGATAATTCACCCCTCCACTTT. Amino acids: CASSPPGDNSPLHF. The chain combines TRBV19 with TRBJ1-6; the D is unclear. Germline V gene lookup returns CDR1 LNHDA and CDR2 SQIVND (reference sequence). The CDR3 has 14 amino acids. V shed 5 bases and J shed 5 bases, with 10 bases lying between them.